A single TCR beta chain is shown here with its context. Its antigen is unknown. V lost 1 base and J 0 bases, leaving 7 bases between the germline ends. The CDR3 has 14 amino acids. Looked up from germline, CDR1 is SGHNT and CDR2 is YENEEA. The data stem from a study of T cell clonotyping in hematopoietic cell transplantation. Study observations and caveats: Pathologically expanded recipient clonotypes increased progressively from day 30 to day 180 as diversity fell. Higher Inverse Simpson Index values in graft donor and pretransplant recipient predicted broader posttransplant TCR diversity.

TCRdb keeps only in-frame clones here, not all; method: immunoSEQ multiplex PCR. The sample has 7,000 to 8,500 clones, approximately 96% seen once. Recipient blood drawn about 28 days pretransplant and days 30, 100, 180 after. The receptor comes from a male patient aged 40-50 years who had an allogeneic stem cell transplant from a related donor, so the T cells may come from the graft donor. Some clones in this sample may be carry-over from other donors' samples. Here the sequenced sample was PBMCs, taken 30 days after allogeneic stem cell transplant. V usage is TRBV11-3 and J usage is TRBJ2-7; perhaps TRBD2 as D (5 bases). The chain's CDR3 is CASSLGRTSYEQYF. The CDR3 DNA sequence: TGTGCCAGCAGCTTAGGGAGGACCTCCTACGAGCAGTACTTC.